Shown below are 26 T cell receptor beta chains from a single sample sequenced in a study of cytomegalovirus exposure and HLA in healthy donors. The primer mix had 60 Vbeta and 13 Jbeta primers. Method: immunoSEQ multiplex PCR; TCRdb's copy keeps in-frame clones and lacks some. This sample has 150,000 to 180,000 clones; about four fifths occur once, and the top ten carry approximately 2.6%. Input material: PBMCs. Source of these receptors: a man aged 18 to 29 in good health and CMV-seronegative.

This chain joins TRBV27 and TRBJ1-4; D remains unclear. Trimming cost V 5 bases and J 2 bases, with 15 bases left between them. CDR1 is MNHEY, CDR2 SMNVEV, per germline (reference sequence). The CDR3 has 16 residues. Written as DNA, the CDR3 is TGTGCCAGCAGTCCAAGCCCGCGCCGGACTAATGAAAAACTGTTTTTT. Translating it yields CASSPSPRRTNEKLFF.

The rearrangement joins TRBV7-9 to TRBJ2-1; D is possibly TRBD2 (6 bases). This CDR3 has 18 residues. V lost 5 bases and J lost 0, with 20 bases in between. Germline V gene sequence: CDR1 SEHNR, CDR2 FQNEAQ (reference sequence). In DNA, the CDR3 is TGTGCCAGCAGCCGAACCGCGGACTATAAACGCTCCTACAATGAGCAGTTCTTC. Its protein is CASSRTADYKRSYNEQFF.

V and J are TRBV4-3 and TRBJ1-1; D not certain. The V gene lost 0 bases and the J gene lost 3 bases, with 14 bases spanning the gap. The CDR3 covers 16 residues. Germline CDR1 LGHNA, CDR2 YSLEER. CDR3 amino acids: CASSQDLGRRYTEAFF. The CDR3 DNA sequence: TGCGCCAGCAGCCAAGATCTGGGCAGGCGATACACTGAAGCTTTCTTT.

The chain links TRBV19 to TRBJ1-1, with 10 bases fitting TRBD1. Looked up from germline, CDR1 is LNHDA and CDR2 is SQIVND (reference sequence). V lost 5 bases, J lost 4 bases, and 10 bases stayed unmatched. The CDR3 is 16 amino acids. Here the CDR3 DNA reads TGTGCCAGTAGTCCTGAGCGGGGGACAGGGGCCACTGAAGCTTTCTTT. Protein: CASSPERGTGATEAFF.

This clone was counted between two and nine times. The CDR3 DNA reads TGTGCCAGCTCCCTCCCCGGGACTAGCGGGGGGGCCTTTTATTCCAAAGAGACCCAGTACTTC. Its translation: CASSLPGTSGGAFYSKETQYF. This chain connects TRBV18 to TRBJ2-5; TRBD2 aligns across 16 bases. V shed 6 bases, J shed 3 bases, and the junction held 19 bases outside the gene matches. Per germline, CDR1 KGHSH and CDR2 LQKENI. This CDR3 has 21 amino acids.

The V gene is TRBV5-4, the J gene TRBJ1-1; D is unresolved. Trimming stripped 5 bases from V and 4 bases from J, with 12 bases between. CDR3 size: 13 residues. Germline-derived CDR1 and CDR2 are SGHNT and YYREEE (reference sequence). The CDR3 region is CASRAGEGTEAFF. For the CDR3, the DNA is TGTGCCAGCAGAGCGGGTGAGGGCACTGAAGCTTTCTTT.

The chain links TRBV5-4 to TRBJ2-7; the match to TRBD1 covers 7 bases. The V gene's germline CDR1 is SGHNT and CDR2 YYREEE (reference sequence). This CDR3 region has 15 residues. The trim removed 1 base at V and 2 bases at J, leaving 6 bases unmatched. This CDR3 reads CASSLRTGQTYEQYV. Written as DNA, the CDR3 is TGTGCCAGCAGCTTGAGGACAGGTCAGACCTACGAGCAGTACGTC.

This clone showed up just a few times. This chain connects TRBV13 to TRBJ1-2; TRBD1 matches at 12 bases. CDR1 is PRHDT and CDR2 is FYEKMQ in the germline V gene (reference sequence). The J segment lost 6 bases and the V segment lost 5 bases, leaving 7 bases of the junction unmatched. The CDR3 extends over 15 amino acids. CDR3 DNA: TGTGCCAGCAGCCTCGGGACAGGGGGCTGGGATGGCTACACCTTC. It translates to CASSLGTGGWDGYTF. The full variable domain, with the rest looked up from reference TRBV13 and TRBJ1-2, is AAGVIQSPRHLIKEKRETATLKCYPIPRHDTVYWYQQGPGQDPQFLISFYEKMQSDKGSIPDRFSAQQFSDYHSELNMSSLELGDSALYFCASSLGTGGWDGYTFGSGTRLTVV.

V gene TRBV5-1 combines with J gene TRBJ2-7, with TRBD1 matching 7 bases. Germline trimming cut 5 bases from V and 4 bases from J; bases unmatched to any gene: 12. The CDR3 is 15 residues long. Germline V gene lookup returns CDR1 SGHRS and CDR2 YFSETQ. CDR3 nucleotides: TGCGCCAGCAGGCCAATTCCGGGACAGAAGTACGAGCAGTACGTC. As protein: CASRPIPGQKYEQYV.

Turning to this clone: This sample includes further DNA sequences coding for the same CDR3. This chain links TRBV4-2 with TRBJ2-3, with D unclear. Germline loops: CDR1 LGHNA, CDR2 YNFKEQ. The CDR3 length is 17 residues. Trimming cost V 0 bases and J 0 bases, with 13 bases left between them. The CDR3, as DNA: TGTGCCAGCAGCCAAGATCTGGCTAGTGGGAGCACAGATACGCAGTATTTT. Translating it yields CASSQDLASGSTDTQYF.

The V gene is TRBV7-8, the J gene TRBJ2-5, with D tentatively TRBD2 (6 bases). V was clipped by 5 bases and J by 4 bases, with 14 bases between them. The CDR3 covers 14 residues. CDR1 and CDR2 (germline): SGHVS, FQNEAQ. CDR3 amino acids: CASSHGGFRETQYF. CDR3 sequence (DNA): TGTGCCAGCAGCCACGGAGGGTTTAGAGAGACCCAGTACTTC.

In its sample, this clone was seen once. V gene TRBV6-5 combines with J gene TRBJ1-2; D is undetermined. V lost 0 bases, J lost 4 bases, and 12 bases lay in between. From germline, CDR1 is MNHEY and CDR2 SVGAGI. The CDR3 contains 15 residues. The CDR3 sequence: CASSYSGNFGYGYTF. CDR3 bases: TGTGCCAGCAGTTACTCCGGGAACTTCGGCTATGGCTACACCTTC.

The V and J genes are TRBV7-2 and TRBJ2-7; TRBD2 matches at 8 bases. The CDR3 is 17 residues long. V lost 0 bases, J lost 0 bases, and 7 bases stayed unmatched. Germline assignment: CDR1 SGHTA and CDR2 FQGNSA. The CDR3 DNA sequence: TGTGCCAGCAGCTTAGCTAGCGGGGCTAGGAGCTCCTACGAGCAGTACTTC. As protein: CASSLASGARSSYEQYF.

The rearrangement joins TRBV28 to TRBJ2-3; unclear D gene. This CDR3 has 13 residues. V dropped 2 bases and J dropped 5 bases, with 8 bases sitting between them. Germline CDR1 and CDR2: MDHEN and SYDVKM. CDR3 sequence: CASSLPPEDTQYF. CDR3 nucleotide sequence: TGTGCCAGCAGTTTACCCCCAGAAGATACGCAGTATTTT.

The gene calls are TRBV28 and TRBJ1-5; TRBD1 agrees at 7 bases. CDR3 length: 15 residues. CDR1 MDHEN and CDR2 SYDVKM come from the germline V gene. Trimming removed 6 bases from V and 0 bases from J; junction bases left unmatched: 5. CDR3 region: CASRTGKFSNQPQHF. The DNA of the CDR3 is TGTGCCAGCAGGACAGGGAAGTTTAGCAATCAGCCCCAGCATTTT.

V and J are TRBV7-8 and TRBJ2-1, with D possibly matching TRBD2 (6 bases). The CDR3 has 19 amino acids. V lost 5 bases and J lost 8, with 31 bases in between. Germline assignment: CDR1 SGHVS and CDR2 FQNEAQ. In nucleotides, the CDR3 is TGTGCCAGCAGCCTCCTAACTGCCGGGACTCAAAGGAGTAGCGATGAGCAGTTCTTC. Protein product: CASSLLTAGTQRSSDEQFF.

CDR3 protein: CASSYYTTGLAGELFF. DNA for the CDR3: TGTGCCAGCAGTTACTATACGACCGGACTGGCCGGGGAGCTGTTTTTT. The gene calls are TRBV6-5 and TRBJ2-2, with D possibly matching TRBD2 (5 bases). The CDR3 is 16 amino acids. V lost 1 base and J lost 6, with 15 bases in between. Looked up from germline, CDR1 is MNHEY and CDR2 is SVGAGI.

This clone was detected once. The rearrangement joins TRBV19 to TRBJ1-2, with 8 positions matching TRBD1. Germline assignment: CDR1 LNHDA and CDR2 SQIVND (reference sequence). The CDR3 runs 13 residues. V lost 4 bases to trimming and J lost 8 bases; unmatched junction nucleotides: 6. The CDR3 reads CASSTRTGRGYTF. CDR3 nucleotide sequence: TGTGCCAGTAGTACTCGGACAGGGCGCGGCTACACCTTC.

The CDR3 DNA reads TGTGCCAGCAGTAATACAGGGAAGGGAGATGGCTACACCTTC. Protein: CASSNTGKGDGYTF. This chain joins TRBV2 and TRBJ1-2, with D perhaps TRBD1 (6 bases). The V gene lost 5 bases and the J gene lost 6 bases, with 16 bases spanning the gap. CDR1 and CDR2 from the germline V gene are SNHLY and FYNNEI. CDR3 length equals 14 residues.

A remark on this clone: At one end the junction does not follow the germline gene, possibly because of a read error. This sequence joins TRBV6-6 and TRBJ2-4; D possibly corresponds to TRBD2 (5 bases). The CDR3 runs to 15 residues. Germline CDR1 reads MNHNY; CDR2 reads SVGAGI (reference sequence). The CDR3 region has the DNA TGTGCCAGCAGTTACGCTACTCCGGGAAAAAACAGTCAGTACTTC. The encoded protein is CASSYATPGKNSQYF.

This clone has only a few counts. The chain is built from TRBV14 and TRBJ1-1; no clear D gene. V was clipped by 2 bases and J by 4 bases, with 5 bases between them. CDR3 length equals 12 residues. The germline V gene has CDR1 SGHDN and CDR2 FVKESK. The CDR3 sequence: CASSQFLTEAFF. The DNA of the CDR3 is TGTGCCAGCAGCCAATTTCTCACTGAAGCTTTCTTT.

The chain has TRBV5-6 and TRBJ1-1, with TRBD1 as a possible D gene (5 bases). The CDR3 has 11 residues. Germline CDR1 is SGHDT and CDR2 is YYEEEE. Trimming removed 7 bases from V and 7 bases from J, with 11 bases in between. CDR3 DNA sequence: TGTGCCAGCGCCCAGGGTTTTGAAGCTTTCTTT. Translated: CASAQGFEAFF.

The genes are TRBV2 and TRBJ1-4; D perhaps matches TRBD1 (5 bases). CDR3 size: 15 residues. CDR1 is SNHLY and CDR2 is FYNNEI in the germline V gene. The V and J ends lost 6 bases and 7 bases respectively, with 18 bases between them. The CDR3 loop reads CASRNGGNIGEKLFF. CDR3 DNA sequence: TGTGCCAGCAGGAACGGGGGGAATATAGGTGAAAAACTGTTTTTT.

The CDR3 spells CASSPTPTTGNTIYF. DNA for the CDR3: TGTGCCAGCAGCCCGACCCCTACTACTGGAAACACCATATATTTT. This chain joins TRBV16 and TRBJ1-3; D uncertain. CDR3 size: 15 residues. Germline V gene data show CDR1 as KGHSY and CDR2 as FQNENV. V lost 4 bases to trimming and J lost 2 bases, with 12 bases between them.

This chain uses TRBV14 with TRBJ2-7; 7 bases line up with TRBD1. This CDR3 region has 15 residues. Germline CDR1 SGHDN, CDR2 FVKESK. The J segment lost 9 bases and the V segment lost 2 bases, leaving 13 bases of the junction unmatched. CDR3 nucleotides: TGTGCCAGCAGCCAACCCGGGACAGCTCTACGAGGGCAGTACTTC. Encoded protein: CASSQPGTALRGQYF.

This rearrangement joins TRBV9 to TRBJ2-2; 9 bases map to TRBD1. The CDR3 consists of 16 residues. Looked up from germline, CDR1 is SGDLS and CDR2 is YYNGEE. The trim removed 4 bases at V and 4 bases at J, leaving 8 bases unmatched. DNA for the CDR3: TGTGCCAGCAGCACCCCCGGGACAGGGATCACCGGGGAGCTGTTTTTT. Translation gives CASSTPGTGITGELFF.